This T cell receptor beta chain was retrieved from a study of blood T cell repertoires in COVID-19. Here immunoSEQ multiplex PCR was the method, and the copy in TCRdb shows in-frame clones only, minus some. The table includes 90,000 to 120,000 clones, roughly 90% detected once. Per germline, CDR1 MDHEN and CDR2 SYDVKM. Unmatched junction bases numbered 11, after V lost 8 bases and J lost 6 bases. The length of the CDR3 is 15 residues. The TCR originated in a middle-aged man with active or convalescent COVID-19. Sequencing was done on a sample of peripheral blood. The V gene is TRBV28, the J gene TRBJ2-1; 9 bases are a match to TRBD1. Here the CDR3 DNA reads TGTGCCAGCTACTCCATGGACAGGGGTGGCAATGAGCAGTTCTTC. Protein sequence: CASYSMDRGGNEQFF. The complete variable domain, with remaining parts taken from reference TRBV28 and TRBJ2-1, reads DVKVTQSSRYLVKRTGEKVFLECVQDMDHENMFWYRQDPGLGLRLIYFSYDVKMKEKGDIPEGYSVSREKKERFSLILESASTNQTSMYLCASYSMDRGGNEQFFGPGTRLTVL.